This T cell receptor (beta chain) originates from a study of cytomegalovirus exposure and HLA in healthy donors. Study-wide points: High sensitivity and specificity were reportedly achieved when the classifier diagnosed cytomegalovirus status. An analysis was carried out later, and it reportedly showed fewer N-insertions in an Asian-associated ancestry cluster than the approximately 670-donor mean.

The CDR3 spans 14 residues. CDR1 and CDR2 from the germline V gene are SGHAT and FQNNGV. The V segment lost 6 bases and the J segment 4 bases; nucleotides outside the gene matches: 7. In regard to this clone: Its specificity is not known.

Amplification used 60 Vbeta primers and 13 Jbeta primers. Some clones are missing from TCRdb's copy, which holds only in-frame ones; the method was immunoSEQ multiplex PCR. The sample records about 220,000 clones, over 65% being singletons. This receptor was taken from a man younger than 35 in good health and CMV-seronegative. J is TRBJ2-7 and V is TRBV11-2; 9 bases map to TRBD1. The sequenced sample consisted of PBMCs. The CDR3 DNA sequence: TGTGCCAGCAGTTCACAGGGGGCGCGGTACGAGCAGTACTTC. Protein: CASSSQGARYEQYF.